The 8 T cell receptor beta chains listed next were all sequenced from one sample in a study of blood T cell repertoires in COVID-19. Clones were sequenced by immunoSEQ multiplex PCR, and TCRdb holds only the in-frame ones, with some missing. The profile shows more than 200,000 clones, roughly 90% of them singletons. The sample taken for sequencing was peripheral blood. These receptors were taken from an older man with acute or convalescent COVID-19.

The table lists this clone with a count of one. The chain has TRBV15 and TRBJ1-5; D gene ambiguous. Between the trimmed V and J ends, which lost 5 bases and 6 bases, there was a span of 23 bases. Germline CDR1 is LNHNV and CDR2 is YYDKDF (reference sequence). CDR3 length: 17 amino acids. This CDR3 is CATSSQSTGVGGQPQHF. The CDR3 bases are TGTGCCACCAGCTCTCAGTCCACCGGGGTAGGAGGTCAGCCCCAGCATTTT.

The count of this clone is one. V and J are TRBV27 and TRBJ2-7, with 8 bases aligning to TRBD1. This CDR3 has 16 amino acids. With V trimmed by 6 bases and J by 4 bases, 14 bases remained unmatched. Germline CDR1 is MNHEY and CDR2 is SMNVEV (reference sequence). CDR3 residues: CASRSDRGDEVYEQYF. The CDR3 nucleotides are TGTGCCAGCAGATCCGACAGGGGCGATGAGGTATACGAGCAGTACTTC.

The V and J genes are TRBV25-1 and TRBJ1-5, with D maybe TRBD1 (5 bases). The CDR3 extends over 12 amino acids. Germline CDR1 is MGHDK and CDR2 is SYGVNS. V lost 8 bases and J 5 bases, leaving 10 bases between the germline ends. The CDR3 DNA sequence: TGTGCCAGCGGGGAGGGGTATCAGCCCCAGCATTTT. Translating gives CASGEGYQPQHF.

V is TRBV24-1 and J is TRBJ1-2; D remains ambiguous. The V end lost 7 bases, the J end lost 2 bases, and 13 bases lay between the germline ends. The germline gives CDR1 KGHDR, CDR2 SFDVKD. The CDR3 totals 14 residues. The chain's CDR3 is CATSTGSKNYGYTF. DNA of the CDR3: TGTGCCACCAGCACCGGGTCCAAGAACTATGGCTACACCTTC.

The chain links TRBV5-5 to TRBJ2-1; D is possibly TRBD2 (6 bases). Trimming shortened V by 3 bases and J by 0 bases, and 10 bases separated the two germline ends. The CDR3 is 15 amino acids. Germline CDR1 SGHKS, CDR2 YYEKEE (reference sequence). CDR3 region: CASSYSTSSYNEQFF. In DNA, the CDR3 is TGTGCCAGCAGCTATTCGACTAGCTCCTACAATGAGCAGTTCTTC.

This clone was seen only a few times. V and J are TRBV12-5 and TRBJ1-2; no clear D gene. CDR1 LGHNT and CDR2 FRNRAP come from the germline V gene. The CDR3 is 11 amino acids. Trimming took off 5 bases at V and 9 bases at J, with 10 bases between the two ends. CDR3 bases: TGTGCTAGTGGTCGCGGCGGGAGCTACACCTTC. Translation: CASGRGGSYTF.

This clone was recorded a few times. V usage is TRBV5-8 and J usage is TRBJ2-1, with D perhaps TRBD2 (5 bases). Germline V gene lookup returns CDR1 SGHTS and CDR2 YDEGEE. The V end lost 7 bases, the J end lost 3 bases, and 8 bases lay between the germline ends. This CDR3 comprises 12 residues. The chain's CDR3 is CASGRGYNEQFF. The DNA of the CDR3 is TGTGCCAGCGGCCGGGGCTACAATGAGCAGTTCTTC.

This clone was picked up one time. The chain couples TRBV15 to TRBJ2-2, with a possible D match to TRBD2 (5 bases). CDR1 is LNHNV, CDR2 YYDKDF, per germline (reference sequence). The CDR3 is made up of 16 amino acids. Trimming removed 0 bases at V and 6 bases at J, with 14 bases between. The CDR3 region has the DNA TGTGCCACCAGCAGAGATATAGGACTTCCTTCCGGGGAGCTGTTTTTT. The encoded protein is CATSRDIGLPSGELFF. The entire variable domain, with the rest obtained from reference TRBV15 and TRBJ2-2, is as follows: DAMVIQNPRYQVTQFGKPVTLSCSQTLNHNVMYWYQQKSSQAPKLLFHYYDKDFNNEADTPDNFQSRRPNTSFCFLDIRSPGLGDTAMYLCATSRDIGLPSGELFFGEGSRLTVL.